The rows below give T cell receptor beta chains drawn from one sample of a study of blood T cell repertoires in COVID-19. Profiled with immunoSEQ multiplex PCR; TCRdb holds only in-frame clones, not every one. The table records 150,000 or so clones, 82% of them present only once. The sample was PBMCs or T cells enriched from blood (not recorded which). These TCRs come from a man aged 55 to 70 who had recovered from COVID-19. CDR3s include the opening cysteine and the closing phenylalanine or tryptophan. D genes are given only for firm matches. The listing skips clone size in some rows; elsewhere it reads once, few, many or a size class.

V	size	D	J	DNA	CDR3
TRBV7-8	NA	NA	TRBJ2-1	TGTGCCAGCAGCTTAGGAGGACTGCCGAACCCCAATGAGCAGTTCTTC	CASSLGGLPNPNEQFF
TRBV6-5	few	NA	TRBJ2-7	TGTGCCAGCAGTTACGGAGGGGTCCTCTCCTACGAGCAGTACTTC	CASSYGGVLSYEQYF
TRBV2	NA	NA	TRBJ1-1	TGTGCCAGCAGTGTAGGGGGAATGAACACTGAAGCTTTCTTT	CASSVGGMNTEAFF
TRBV7-3	NA	NA	TRBJ2-1	TGTGCCAGCAGCTTAACGACCTCTGAGATCGCCCTAGCATCCTCCTACAATGAGCAGTTCTTC	CASSLTTSEIALASSYNEQFF
TRBV11-3	NA	TRBD1	TRBJ2-7	TGTGCCAGCAGCCCGGGACAGGGTTACGAGCAGTACTTC	CASSPGQGYEQYF
TRBV5-5	NA	TRBD1	TRBJ1-2	TGTGCCAGCAGCTTAGGGGACAGGGTTGTCTATGGCTACACCTTC	CASSLGDRVVYGYTF
TRBV7-9	NA	NA	TRBJ2-1	TGTGCCAGCAGCCAGTCCCAGTGGAATGAGCAGTTCTTC	CASSQSQWNEQFF
TRBV27	NA	NA	TRBJ2-7	TGTGCCAGCAGTCACATGACAGTGAGCCTATACGAGCAGTACTTC	CASSHMTVSLYEQYF
TRBV19	once	TRBD1	TRBJ2-2	TGTGCCAGTAAACGGGACAGTCCGAACACCGGGGAGCTGTTTTTT	CASKRDSPNTGELFF
TRBV28	NA	NA	TRBJ2-1	TGTGCCAGCAGTCCTCGGACTGGGAAGTTCTTC	CASSPRTGKFF
TRBV24-1	NA	TRBD1	TRBJ2-7	TGTGCCACCAGTGATCAACGGACAGGGGGGGGCTACGAGCAGTACTTC	CATSDQRTGGGYEQYF
TRBV24-1	NA	TRBD1	TRBJ2-7	TGTGCCACCAGTGCCGCCTCCGGGACAGTCTACGAGCAGTACTTC	CATSAASGTVYEQYF
TRBV28	NA	TRBD1	TRBJ2-1	TGTGCCAGCAGGCCGACAGGGGCGGGTAACAATGAGCAGTTCTTC	CASRPTGAGNNEQFF
TRBV5-4	many	TRBD2	TRBJ2-2	TGTGCCAGCAGCTTGGCGACGGGACTAGCGGGAGCGGGCGGGGAGCTGTTTTTT	CASSLATGLAGAGGELFF
TRBV3-1/TRBV3-2	NA	TRBD1	TRBJ2-7	TGTGCCAGCAGCTCACAGGGGCACGAGCAGTACTTC	CASSSQGHEQYF
TRBV7-9	NA	NA	TRBJ1-6	TGTGCCAGCAGCCGCAAGCCTCCCGGGAATTCACCCCTCCACTTT	CASSRKPPGNSPLHF
TRBV6-5	NA	NA	TRBJ1-1	TGTGCCAGCAGTCCCCCCACCAGGGTGAACACTGAAGCTTTCTTT	CASSPPTRVNTEAFF
TRBV3-1/TRBV3-2	NA	TRBD1	TRBJ2-1	TGTGCCAGCAGCCAAAGGCCGACAGGGACATCGGGTGAGCAGTTCTTC	CASSQRPTGTSGEQFF
TRBV7-3	many	NA	TRBJ2-3	TGTGCCAGCAGCTTAACGGGAGCAGATACGCAGTATTTT	CASSLTGADTQYF
TRBV7-2	NA	TRBD1	TRBJ1-5	TGTGCCAGCAGCTTAGAAGGGGGCGGGGTTCAGCCCCAGCATTTT	CASSLEGGGVQPQHF
TRBV7-2	few	TRBD2	TRBJ2-1	TGTGCCAGCAGCTTGAATCGGCTAGCGGGAGAGAGGAATGAGCAGTTCTTC	CASSLNRLAGERNEQFF
TRBV7-9	NA	NA	TRBJ2-5	TGTGCCAGCAGCAATTCGGTCACAGCCGAAGAGACCCAGTACTTC	CASSNSVTAEETQYF
TRBV7-6	NA	TRBD1	TRBJ1-1	TGTGCCAGCAGCAAACAGGGGGACACTGAAGCTTTCTTT	CASSKQGDTEAFF
TRBV19	NA	NA	TRBJ1-4	TGTGCCAGTAGTCCTAGGACAGCTACAGAAAAACTGTTTTTT	CASSPRTATEKLFF
TRBV11-2	NA	TRBD2	TRBJ2-3	TGTGCCAGCAGCCGTCCTAGCGGGAGTGGCTCAGATACGCAGTATTTT	CASSRPSGSGSDTQYF
TRBV18	NA	TRBD1	TRBJ2-7	TGTGCCAGCTCACCACGGACAGGGGCAACCTTAGAGCAGTACTTC	CASSPRTGATLEQYF
TRBV19	once	TRBD2	TRBJ2-2	TGTGCCAGTAGTGACCTGACTAGCGGAGAATCGAACACCGGGGAGCTGTTTTTT	CASSDLTSGESNTGELFF
TRBV7-6	NA	NA	TRBJ2-2	TGTGCCAGCACCCAGCTAGCTGGTACCGGGGAGCTGTTTTTT	CASTQLAGTGELFF
TRBV5-1	few	TRBD2	TRBJ2-5	TGCGCCAGCAGCACTGGACTAGCGGGGGCCCACCAAGAGACCCAGTACTTC	CASSTGLAGAHQETQYF
TRBV5-1	few	TRBD1	TRBJ2-7	TGCGCCAGCCGCGCAGGACAGGCCCCCTACGAGCAGTACTTC	CASRAGQAPYEQYF
TRBV3-1/TRBV3-2	once	TRBD2	TRBJ2-5	TGTGCCAGCAGCCACTGGACTAGCCAAGGGGGAGAGACCCAGTACTTC	CASSHWTSQGGETQYF
TRBV27	NA	TRBD1	TRBJ1-1	TGTGCCAGCAGCCAGCTGGAAAGGGGACAGCCGTTGAACACTGAAGCTTTCTTT	CASSQLERGQPLNTEAFF
TRBV6-4	NA	NA	TRBJ2-3	TGTGCCAGCAGTGACTCGACTACAGATACGCAGTATTTT	CASSDSTTDTQYF
TRBV7-6	NA	NA	TRBJ2-5	TGTGCCAGCAGCTTGTTAGCGCGAGGGCAAGAAACCCAGTACTTC	CASSLLARGQETQYF
TRBV5-1	NA	NA	TRBJ2-1	TGCGCCAGCAGCAGACTGGTTGAGCAGTTCTTC	CASSRLVEQFF
TRBV5-1	NA	TRBD1	TRBJ1-4	TGCGCCAGCAGCTTGGAACCAGGGGGTAATGAAAAACTGTTTTTT	CASSLEPGGNEKLFF
TRBV29-1	NA	TRBD2	TRBJ2-3	TGCAGCGTTTCAGGACTAGCGGGGGGGCCCAATACAGATACGCAGTATTTT	CSVSGLAGGPNTDTQYF
TRBV6-6	NA	NA	TRBJ2-7	TGTGCCAGCAGCCACAACTACGAGCAGTACTTC	CASSHNYEQYF
TRBV18	NA	NA	TRBJ1-6	TGTGCCAGCTCACCACCTCTGGGCGAAGATTCACCCCTCCACTTT	CASSPPLGEDSPLHF
TRBV5-3	NA	NA	TRBJ1-5	TGTGCCAGAAGCGTAAGACTTCATAGCAATCAGCCCCAGCATTTT	CARSVRLHSNQPQHF
TRBV7-8	NA	NA	TRBJ1-1	TGTGCCAGCAGCTTAGTCCTCGGTGAAGCTTTCTTT	CASSLVLGEAFF
TRBV2	NA	TRBD2	TRBJ2-7	TGTGCCAGCACAAGCGGGAGAGACGAGCAGTACTTC	CASTSGRDEQYF
TRBV2	NA	TRBD1	TRBJ2-7	TGTGCCAGCAGTGTGGACAGGCACTCCTACGAGCAGTACTTC	CASSVDRHSYEQYF
TRBV5-1	NA	NA	TRBJ2-2	TGCGCCAGCAGCCCCCGGGACACGAACACCGGGGAGCTGTTTTTT	CASSPRDTNTGELFF
TRBV4-2	NA	NA	TRBJ2-1	TGTGCCAGCAGCCAAGATACCGGACAGTACAATGAGCAGTTCTTC	CASSQDTGQYNEQFF
TRBV28	NA	TRBD2	TRBJ2-5	TGTGCCAGCAGGGAGAGACCACTAGCGGGAGTCCAAGAGACCCAGTACTTC	CASRERPLAGVQETQYF
TRBV16	NA	NA	TRBJ1-4	TGTGCCAGCAGCCAATCCTCCTCCCGGACTAATGAAAAACTGTTTTTT	CASSQSSSRTNEKLFF
TRBV6-1	few	NA	TRBJ1-5	TGTGCCAGCAGTGAACAGGCTAATCAGCCCCAGCATTTT	CASSEQANQPQHF
TRBV27	NA	TRBD1	TRBJ1-4	TGTGCCAGCAGTTACTCAGGGGGAAAACTGTTTTTT	CASSYSGGKLFF